This entry features one TCR beta chain sequence. Trimming stripped 7 bases from V and 10 bases from J, with 35 bases between. The germline V gene encodes CDR1 SEHNR and CDR2 FQNEAQ (reference sequence). The CDR3 consists of 19 residues. These data come from a study of shared clonotypes between healthy human individuals. Here immunoSEQ multiplex PCR was the method, and the copy in TCRdb shows in-frame clones only, minus some. The table has over a million clones, over 95% seen once; the top ten hold more than 0.9%. This chain joins TRBV7-9 and TRBJ2-1; tentative D call: TRBD2 (5 bases). Sequences were obtained from naive CD4+ T cells sorted from blood. Subset of the sample: CD45RA+ positively selected. The receptor was derived from a man younger than 40 in good health. CDR3 residues: CASKYRRISMPSRRREQFF. For the CDR3, the DNA is TGTGCCAGCAAATACCGGCGAATCTCGATGCCCAGCCGGAGGAGGGAGCAGTTCTTC.